This entry lists 14 T cell receptor beta chains sequenced from one sample in a study of identical twins. TCRdb ran MiXCR on the 5' RACE reads and lists one entry per CDR3 protein. The sample lists fewer than 900,000 distinct CDR3 sequences; roughly 18% were seen once. Separately, the same data were catalogued under a study of T cells expressing NK-cell markers.

The specimen sequenced was PBMCs. Source of these receptors: a woman between 18 and 30 years old in good health.

This clonotype was seen more than once but under ten times. The chain employs TRBV5-1 and TRBJ1-1; D is perhaps TRBD1 (6 bases). The CDR3 runs 16 residues. V shed 1 base and J shed 0 bases, with 13 bases lying between them. Germline V gives CDR1 SGHRS, CDR2 YFSETQ. CDR3 protein: CASSLIPPGVNTEAFF. The CDR3 region has the DNA TGCGCCAGCAGCTTGATTCCCCCAGGGGTGAACACTGAAGCTTTCTTT.

This rearrangement joins TRBV6-1 to TRBJ2-2; TRBD2 matches at 8 bases. J lost 3 bases, V lost 2 bases, and 2 bases had no gene match. The germline V gene encodes CDR1 MNHNS and CDR2 SASEGT. The CDR3 contains 15 residues. The CDR3 sequence is CASSERAGDTGELFF. The CDR3 coding sequence is TGTGCCAGCAGTGAACGAGCGGGGGACACCGGGGAGCTGTTTTTT.

This clonotype was found a few times. This rearrangement joins TRBV5-1 to TRBJ2-7, with 7 bases fitting TRBD2. Germline assignment: CDR1 SGHRS and CDR2 YFSETQ. This CDR3 has 14 amino acids. Germline trimming cut 0 bases from V and 7 bases from J; bases unmatched to any gene: 7. The CDR3 is CASSLDAGVGEQYF. CDR3 bases: TGCGCCAGCAGCTTGGATGCGGGAGTGGGAGAGCAGTACTTC.

This clonotype was seen more than once but under ten times. The chain recombines TRBV10-3 with TRBJ2-7; D perhaps matches TRBD1 (6 bases). The CDR3 contains 15 residues. V was trimmed by 3 bases and J by 1 base, leaving 13 bases between them. Germline V gives CDR1 ENHRY, CDR2 SYGVKD. The CDR3 DNA reads as TGTGCCATCAGTGATAGAGGGGGTAGATCCTACGAGCAGTACTTC. It is translated as CAISDRGGRSYEQYF.

This clonotype has at least ten counts. This chain joins TRBV5-1 and TRBJ1-5; TRBD1 is a possible D gene (6 bases). This CDR3 region has 15 residues. V was shortened by 0 bases and J by 6 bases, with 13 bases between the two germline ends. Germline-derived CDR1 and CDR2 are SGHRS and YFSETQ. Written as DNA, the CDR3 is TGCGCCAGCAGCTTGGTTTCGGGGGCGAGTCAGCCCCAGCATTTT. Protein product: CASSLVSGASQPQHF. Full variable domain (outside the CDR3, taken from reference TRBV5-1 and TRBJ1-5): KAGVTQTPRYLIKTRGQQVTLSCSPISGHRSVSWYQQTPGQGLQFLFEYFSETQRNKGNFPGRFSGRQFSNSRSEMNVSTLELGDSALYLCASSLVSGASQPQHFGDGTRLSIL.

V and J are TRBV11-2 and TRBJ2-7; unclear D gene. The CDR3 covers 14 residues. Looked up from germline, CDR1 is SGHAT and CDR2 is FQNNGV. The ends were cut back, 1 base at V and 3 bases at J, with 10 bases in the middle. The CDR3 loop is CASSLGALNYEQYF. DNA for the CDR3: TGTGCCAGCAGCTTAGGAGCGCTAAACTACGAGCAGTACTTC.

This clonotype is a singleton in its sample. The V gene is TRBV5-1, the J gene TRBJ2-5; 9 bases map to TRBD1. After removal of 0 bases from V and 4 bases from J, the junction contained 16 bases not matched to a gene. The germline CDR1 and CDR2 sequences are SGHRS and YFSETQ. This CDR3 is built from 19 residues. The CDR3 DNA reads as TGCGCCAGCAGCTTGGGCTGGGACAGGGCGACCCGACGGGGAGAGACCCAGTACTTC. Translated: CASSLGWDRATRRGETQYF.

CDR3 protein: CSARDPLRANEQFF. CDR3 DNA: TGCAGTGCTAGAGATCCCCTCAGGGCCAATGAGCAGTTCTTC. The rearrangement joins TRBV20-1 to TRBJ2-1, with D possibly being TRBD1 (5 bases). V lost 0 bases and J 6 bases, leaving 12 bases between the germline ends. The germline V gene has CDR1 DFQATT and CDR2 SNEGSKA (reference sequence). The CDR3 totals 14 residues.

The rearrangement uses TRBV10-3 and TRBJ2-2; TRBD1 agrees at 7 bases. V lost 10 bases, J lost 0 bases, and 5 bases stayed unmatched. This CDR3 contains 14 residues. Germline loops: CDR1 ENHRY, CDR2 SYGVKD. CDR3: CATYGTANTGELFF. The CDR3 nucleotides are TGTGCCACCTACGGGACAGCGAACACCGGGGAGCTGTTTTTT.

This clonotype was observed a handful of times. The V and J genes are TRBV20-1 and TRBJ2-3, with TRBD2 identical over 10 bases. From germline, CDR1 is DFQATT and CDR2 SNEGSKA (reference sequence). The J segment lost 5 bases and the V segment lost 3 bases, leaving 11 bases of the junction unmatched. The CDR3 loop spans 16 amino acids. The CDR3 region is CSASIRAGGPGDTQYF. CDR3 in DNA: TGCAGTGCTAGTATTCGAGCGGGAGGGCCAGGAGATACGCAGTATTTT.

This chain connects TRBV20-1 to TRBJ2-5, with 8 bases that match TRBD1. The length of the CDR3 is 12 residues. Germline-derived CDR1 and CDR2 are DFQATT and SNEGSKA (reference sequence). With V trimmed by 6 bases and J by 4 bases, 4 bases remained unmatched. This chain's CDR3 is CSAQDRGETQYF. The CDR3 DNA is TGCAGTGCCCAAGACAGGGGAGAGACCCAGTACTTC.

V is TRBV20-1 and J is TRBJ2-7; D not resolved. This CDR3 has 13 amino acids. Trimming removed 2 bases at V and 5 bases at J, with 13 bases between. CDR1 is DFQATT, CDR2 SNEGSKA, per germline (reference sequence). CDR3 amino acids: CSARIWLEHEQYF. The CDR3, as DNA: TGCAGTGCTAGAATCTGGCTAGAGCACGAGCAGTACTTC.

This clonotype was recorded only once. A read error is possible here, since a much larger clone lies one base away. The chain couples TRBV27 to TRBJ2-7; D ambiguous. Germline lookup yields CDR1 MNHEY and CDR2 SMNVEV (reference sequence). There are 13 residues in the CDR3. Trimming cost V 3 bases and J 0 bases, with 6 bases left between them. The CDR3 region is CASSFDNSYEQYF. The CDR3 DNA follows: TGTGCCAGCAGTTTCGACAACTCCTACGAGCAGTACTTC.

The CDR3 DNA sequence: TGTGCCAGCAGCCAGGCGGGATCTGGGGCCAACGTCCTGACTTTC. The encoded protein is CASSQAGSGANVLTF. This chain links TRBV14 with TRBJ2-6; maybe TRBD2 (6 bases). The CDR3 runs to 15 residues. Trimming removed 3 bases from V and 1 base from J, with 7 bases in between. Germline CDR1 is SGHDN and CDR2 is FVKESK. The full variable domain, its missing parts supplied by reference TRBV14 and TRBJ2-6, is EAGVTQFPSHSVIEKGQTVTLRCDPISGHDNLYWYRRVMGKEIKFLLHFVKESKQDESGMPNNRFLAERTGGTYSTLKVQPAELEDSGVYFCASSQAGSGANVLTFGAGSRLTVL.